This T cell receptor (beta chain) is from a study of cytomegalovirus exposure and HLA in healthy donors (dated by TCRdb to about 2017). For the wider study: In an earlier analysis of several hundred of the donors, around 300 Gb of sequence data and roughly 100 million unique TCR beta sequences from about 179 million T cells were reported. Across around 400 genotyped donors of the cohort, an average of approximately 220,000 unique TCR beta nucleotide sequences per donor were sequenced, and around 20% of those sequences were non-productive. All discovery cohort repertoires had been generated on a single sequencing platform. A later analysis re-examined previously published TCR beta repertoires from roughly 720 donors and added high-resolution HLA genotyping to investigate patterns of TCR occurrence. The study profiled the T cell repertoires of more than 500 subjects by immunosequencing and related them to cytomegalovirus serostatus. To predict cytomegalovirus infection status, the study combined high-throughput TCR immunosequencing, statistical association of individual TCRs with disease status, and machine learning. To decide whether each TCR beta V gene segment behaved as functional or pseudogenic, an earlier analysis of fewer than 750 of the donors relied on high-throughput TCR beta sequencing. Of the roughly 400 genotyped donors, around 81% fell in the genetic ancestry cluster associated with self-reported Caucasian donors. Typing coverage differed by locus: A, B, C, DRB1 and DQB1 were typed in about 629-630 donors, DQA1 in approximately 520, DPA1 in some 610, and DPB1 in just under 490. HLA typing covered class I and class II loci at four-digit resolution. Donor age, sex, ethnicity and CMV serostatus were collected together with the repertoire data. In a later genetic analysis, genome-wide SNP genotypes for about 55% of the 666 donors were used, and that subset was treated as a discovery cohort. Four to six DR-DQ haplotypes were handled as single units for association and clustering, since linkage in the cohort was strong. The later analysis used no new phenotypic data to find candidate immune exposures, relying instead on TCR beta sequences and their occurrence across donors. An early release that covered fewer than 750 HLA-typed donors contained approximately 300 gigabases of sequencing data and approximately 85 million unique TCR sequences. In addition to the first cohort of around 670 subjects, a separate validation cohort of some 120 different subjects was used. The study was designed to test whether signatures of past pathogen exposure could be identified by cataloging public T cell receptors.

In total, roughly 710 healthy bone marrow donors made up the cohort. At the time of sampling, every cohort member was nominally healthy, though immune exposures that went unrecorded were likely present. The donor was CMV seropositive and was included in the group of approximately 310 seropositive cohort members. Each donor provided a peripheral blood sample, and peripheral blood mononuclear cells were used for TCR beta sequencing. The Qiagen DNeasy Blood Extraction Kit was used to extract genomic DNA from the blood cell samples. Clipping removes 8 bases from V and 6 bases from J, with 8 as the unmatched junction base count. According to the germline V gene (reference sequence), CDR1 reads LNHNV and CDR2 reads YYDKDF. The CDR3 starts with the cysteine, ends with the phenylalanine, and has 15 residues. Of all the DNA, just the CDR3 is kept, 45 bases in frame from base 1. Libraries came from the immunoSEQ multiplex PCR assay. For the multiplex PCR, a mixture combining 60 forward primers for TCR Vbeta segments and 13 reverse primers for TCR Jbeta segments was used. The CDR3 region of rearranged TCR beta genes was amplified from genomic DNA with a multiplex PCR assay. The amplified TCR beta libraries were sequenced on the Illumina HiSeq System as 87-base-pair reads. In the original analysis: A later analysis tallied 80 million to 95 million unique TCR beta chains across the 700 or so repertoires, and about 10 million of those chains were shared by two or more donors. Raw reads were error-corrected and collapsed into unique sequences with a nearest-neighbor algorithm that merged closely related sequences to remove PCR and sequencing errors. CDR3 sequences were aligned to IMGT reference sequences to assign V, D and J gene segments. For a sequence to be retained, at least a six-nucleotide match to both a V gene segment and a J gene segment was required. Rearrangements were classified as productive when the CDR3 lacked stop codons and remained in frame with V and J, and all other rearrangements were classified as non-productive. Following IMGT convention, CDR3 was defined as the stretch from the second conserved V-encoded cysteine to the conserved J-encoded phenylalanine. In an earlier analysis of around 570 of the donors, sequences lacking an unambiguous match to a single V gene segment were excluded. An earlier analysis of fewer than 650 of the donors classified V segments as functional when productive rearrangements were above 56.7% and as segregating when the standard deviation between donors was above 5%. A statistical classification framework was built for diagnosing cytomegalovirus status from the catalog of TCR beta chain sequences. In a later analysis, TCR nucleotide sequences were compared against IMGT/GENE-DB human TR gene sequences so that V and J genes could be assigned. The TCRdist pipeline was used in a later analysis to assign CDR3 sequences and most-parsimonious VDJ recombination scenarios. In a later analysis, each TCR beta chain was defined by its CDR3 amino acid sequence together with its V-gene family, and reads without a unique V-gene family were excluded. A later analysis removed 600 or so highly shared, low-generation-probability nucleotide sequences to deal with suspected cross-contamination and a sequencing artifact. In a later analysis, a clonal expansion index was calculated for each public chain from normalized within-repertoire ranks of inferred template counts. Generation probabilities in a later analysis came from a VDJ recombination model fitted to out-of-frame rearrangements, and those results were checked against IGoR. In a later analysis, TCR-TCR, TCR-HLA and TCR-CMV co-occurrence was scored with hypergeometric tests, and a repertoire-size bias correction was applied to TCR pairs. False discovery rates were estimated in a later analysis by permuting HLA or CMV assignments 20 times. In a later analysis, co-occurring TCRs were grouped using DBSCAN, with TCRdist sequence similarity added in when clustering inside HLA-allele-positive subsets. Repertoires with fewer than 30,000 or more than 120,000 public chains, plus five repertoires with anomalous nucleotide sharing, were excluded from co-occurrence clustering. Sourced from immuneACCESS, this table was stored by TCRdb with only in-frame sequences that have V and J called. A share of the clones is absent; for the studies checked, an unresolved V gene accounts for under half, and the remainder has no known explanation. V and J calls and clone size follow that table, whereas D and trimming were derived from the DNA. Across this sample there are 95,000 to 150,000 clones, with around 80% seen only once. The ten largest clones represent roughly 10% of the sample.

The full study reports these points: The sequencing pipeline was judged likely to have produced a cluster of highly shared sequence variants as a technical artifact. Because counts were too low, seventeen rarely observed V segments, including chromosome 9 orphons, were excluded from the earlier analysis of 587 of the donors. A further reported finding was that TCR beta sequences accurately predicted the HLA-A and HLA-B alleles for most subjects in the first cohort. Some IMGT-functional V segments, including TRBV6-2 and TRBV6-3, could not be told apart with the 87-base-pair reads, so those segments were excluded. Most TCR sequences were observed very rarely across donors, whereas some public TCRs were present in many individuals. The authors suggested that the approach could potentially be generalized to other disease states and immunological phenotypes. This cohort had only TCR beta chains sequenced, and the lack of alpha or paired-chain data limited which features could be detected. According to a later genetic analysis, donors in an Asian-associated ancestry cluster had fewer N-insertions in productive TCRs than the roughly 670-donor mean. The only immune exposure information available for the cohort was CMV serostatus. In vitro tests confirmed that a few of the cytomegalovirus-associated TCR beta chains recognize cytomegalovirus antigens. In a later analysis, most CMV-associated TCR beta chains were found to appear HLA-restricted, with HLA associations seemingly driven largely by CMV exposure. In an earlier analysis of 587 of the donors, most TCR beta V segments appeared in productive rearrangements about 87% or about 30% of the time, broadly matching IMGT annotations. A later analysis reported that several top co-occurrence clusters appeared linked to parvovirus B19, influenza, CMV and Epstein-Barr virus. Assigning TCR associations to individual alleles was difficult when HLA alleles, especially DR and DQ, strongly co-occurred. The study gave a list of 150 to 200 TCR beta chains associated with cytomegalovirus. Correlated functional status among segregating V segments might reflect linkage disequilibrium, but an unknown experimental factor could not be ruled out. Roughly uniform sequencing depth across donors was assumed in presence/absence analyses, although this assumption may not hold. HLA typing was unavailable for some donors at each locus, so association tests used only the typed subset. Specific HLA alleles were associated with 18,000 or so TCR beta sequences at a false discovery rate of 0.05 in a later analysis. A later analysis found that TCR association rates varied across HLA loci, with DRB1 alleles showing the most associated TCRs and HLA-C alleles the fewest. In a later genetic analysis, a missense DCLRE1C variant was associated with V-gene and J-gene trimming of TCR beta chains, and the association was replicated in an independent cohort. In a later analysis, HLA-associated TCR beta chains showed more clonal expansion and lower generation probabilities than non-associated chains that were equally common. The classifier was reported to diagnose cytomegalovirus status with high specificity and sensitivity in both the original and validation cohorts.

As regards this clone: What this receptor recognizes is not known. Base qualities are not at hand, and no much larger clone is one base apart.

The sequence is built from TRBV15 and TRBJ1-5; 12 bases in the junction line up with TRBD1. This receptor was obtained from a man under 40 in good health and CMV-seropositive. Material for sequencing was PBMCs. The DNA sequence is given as TGTGCCACCCAATGGGACAGGGGGCGTAGTCAGCCCCAGCATTTT. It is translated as CATQWDRGRSQPQHF.